Listed below are T cell receptor beta chains from one sample, sequenced in a study of blood T cell repertoires in COVID-19. The protocol was immunoSEQ multiplex PCR, while the TCRdb copy is restricted to in-frame clones and leaves out a portion. Of over 200,000 clones listed, about 91% are singletons. The sample comprised PBMCs or T cells enriched from blood (not recorded which). The receptors were gathered from a man aged 18 to 30 with acute COVID-19. Each CDR3 is given with its conserved first and last residue. D genes are given only for firm matches. Size values are once, few and many counts, or a class for expanded clones, and some rows have none.

>TRBV20-1|-|TRBJ1-1|TRBD1
CSAKQGAGAFF
TGCAGTGCTAAACAGGGGGCGGGAGCTTTCTTT
>TRBV25-1|-|TRBJ2-7|TRBD1
CACSEHPRQGPLYEQYF
TGTGCCTGCAGTGAACACCCACGACAGGGGCCCCTCTACGAGCAGTACTTC
>TRBV5-1|-|TRBJ1-3|-
CASSLNLPGPSSGNTIYF
TGCGCCAGCAGCTTGAACCTGCCAGGTCCCAGCTCTGGAAACACCATATATTTT
>TRBV7-9|-|TRBJ1-2|TRBD1
CASSSRDSPDGGYTF
TGTGCCAGCAGTTCACGGGACAGCCCCGACGGCGGCTACACCTTC
>TRBV6-2/TRBV6-3|-|TRBJ2-2|-
CASSYGGLRTGELFF
TGTGCCAGCAGTTACGGCGGGTTACGCACCGGGGAGCTGTTTTTT
>TRBV12-5|-|TRBJ1-1|-
CASASEVYTEAFF
TGTGCTAGTGCCTCGGAGGTGTACACTGAAGCTTTCTTT
>TRBV5-8|-|TRBJ1-1|TRBD1
CASSRDRPTEAFF
TGTGCCAGCAGCCGGGACAGGCCCACTGAAGCTTTCTTT
>TRBV5-1|-|TRBJ2-1|-
CASSLVIADNEQFF
TGCGCCAGCAGCTTGGTTATAGCGGACAATGAGCAGTTCTTC
>TRBV28|-|TRBJ1-5|-
CASRQGYHQPQHF
TGTGCCAGCAGACAGGGTTATCATCAGCCCCAGCATTTT
>TRBV30|-|TRBJ1-1|-
CAWSVRRAEAFF
TGTGCCTGGAGTGTACGGAGGGCTGAAGCTTTCTTT
>TRBV7-9|-|TRBJ2-3|-
CASSLASASTDTQYF
TGTGCCAGCAGCTTGGCTAGCGCTAGCACAGATACGCAGTATTTT
>TRBV2|-|TRBJ1-2|-
CASSVEVHGYTF
TGTGCCAGCAGTGTTGAGGTTCATGGCTACACCTTC
>TRBV10-3|few|TRBJ2-7|TRBD1
CAIRSDRGHEQYF
TGTGCCATCAGGAGCGACAGGGGCCACGAGCAGTACTTC
>TRBV10-3|-|TRBJ2-3|-
CAISDEGDTQYF
TGTGCCATCAGTGACGAGGGAGATACGCAGTATTTT
>TRBV27|-|TRBJ2-7|-
CASSLSGTSYYEQYF
TGTGCCAGCAGTTTATCCGGGACATCCTACTACGAGCAGTACTTC
>TRBV3-1/TRBV3-2|-|TRBJ2-2|-
CASRPETLTGELFF
TGTGCCAGCAGACCCGAGACTCTCACCGGGGAGCTGTTTTTT
>TRBV30|-|TRBJ1-6|-
CAWRDRTFYNSPLHF
TGTGCCTGGAGGGACAGAACCTTTTATAATTCACCCCTCCACTTT
>TRBV28|-|TRBJ2-4|-
CASTSAAKNIQYF
TGTGCCAGCACAAGCGCGGCCAAAAACATTCAGTACTTC
>TRBV11-3|-|TRBJ2-5|-
CASSLEGGWETQYF
TGTGCCAGCAGCTTAGAGGGGGGTTGGGAGACCCAGTACTTC
>TRBV29-1|-|TRBJ2-5|TRBD1
CSVGDRRVTQYF
TGCAGCGTTGGGGACAGGAGGGTGACCCAGTACTTC
>TRBV20-1|-|TRBJ2-3|-
CSATLVNTQYF
TGCAGTGCCACCCTAGTAAATACGCAGTATTTT
>TRBV3-1/TRBV3-2|-|TRBJ2-5|TRBD2
CASSQEAGVGETQYF
TGTGCCAGCAGCCAAGAAGCGGGAGTCGGAGAGACCCAGTACTTC
>TRBV24-1|-|TRBJ2-7|-
CATSDGRGSYEQYF
TGTGCCACCAGTGACGGTAGGGGCTCCTACGAGCAGTACTTC
>TRBV28|-|TRBJ2-7|TRBD2
CASSPTSGLAGVYEQYF
TGTGCCAGCAGTCCAACATCCGGACTAGCGGGAGTCTACGAGCAGTACTTC
>TRBV7-9|-|TRBJ2-7|-
CASSLPSSYEQYF
TGTGCCAGCAGCTTACCGAGCTCCTACGAGCAGTACTTC
>TRBV6-5|-|TRBJ2-1|TRBD2
CASSRPGLEYNEQFF
TGTGCCAGCAGTCGCCCCGGACTAGAATACAATGAGCAGTTCTTC
>TRBV19|-|TRBJ1-2|TRBD1
CASLDRGAVVGYTF
TGTGCCAGCCTGGACAGGGGGGCGGTTGTCGGCTACACCTTC
>TRBV4-2|-|TRBJ2-2|-
CASSQALLSGELFF
TGTGCCAGCAGCCAGGCTCTACTATCCGGGGAGCTGTTTTTT
>TRBV24-1|-|TRBJ2-3|TRBD1
CATSDPGQARDTQYF
TGTGCCACCAGTGACCCGGGACAGGCAAGAGATACGCAGTATTTT
>TRBV19|-|TRBJ2-5|TRBD2
CASSSGRYQETQYF
TGTGCCAGCTCTAGCGGGAGGTACCAAGAGACCCAGTACTTC
>TRBV11-2|few|TRBJ2-7|TRBD1
CASSLPGQPYEQYF
TGTGCCAGCAGCTTACCGGGACAGCCTTACGAGCAGTACTTC
>TRBV10-1|-|TRBJ2-3|-
CASSENRFGDTQYF
TGCGCCAGCAGTGAGAACCGATTCGGAGATACGCAGTATTTT
>TRBV4-3|-|TRBJ1-1|-
CASSQNRAWSTEAFF
TGCGCCAGCAGCCAAAACAGGGCTTGGAGCACTGAAGCTTTCTTT
>TRBV23-1|-|TRBJ1-2|TRBD1
CASSRWGQPDYGYTF
TGCGCCAGCAGTCGATGGGGACAGCCGGACTATGGCTACACCTTC
>TRBV12-5|-|TRBJ2-7|TRBD2
CASGSAGTTRTNLGYEQYF
TGTGCTAGTGGTAGTGCAGGGACTACCCGAACCAACCTGGGCTACGAGCAGTACTTC
>TRBV4-1|-|TRBJ1-4|-
CASSQPTWRDNEKLFF
TGCGCCAGCAGCCAACCCACCTGGAGGGACAATGAAAAACTGTTTTTT
>TRBV24-1|-|TRBJ2-7|-
CATSELRQNYSSSYEQYF
TGTGCCACCAGTGAGTTGAGACAGAACTACTCCAGTTCCTACGAGCAGTACTTC
>TRBV25-1|once|TRBJ2-5|TRBD1
CASSDPGTGKETQYF
TGTGCCAGCAGTGACCCGGGGACAGGGAAAGAGACCCAGTACTTC
>TRBV4-2|-|TRBJ1-2|TRBD1
CASRRLGTGHNGYTF
TGTGCCAGCAGGAGACTCGGGACAGGACACAATGGCTACACCTTC
>TRBV6-2/TRBV6-3|-|TRBJ1-3|-
CASSYSSGSAGNTIYF
TGTGCCAGCAGTTACTCGAGCGGGAGTGCTGGAAACACCATATATTTT